This T cell receptor (beta chain) was sequenced in a study of cytomegalovirus exposure and HLA in healthy donors. Study observations and caveats: Presence/absence analyses supposed approximately even sequencing depth among donors. Looking again later, the authors saw that most CMV-associated TCR beta chains seemed HLA-restricted. Upon later analysis, HLA-associated TCR beta chains proved more clonally expanded than other, equally common chains.

13 Jbeta primers and 60 Vbeta primers were used for the PCR. Sequencing was performed with immunoSEQ multiplex PCR; in TCRdb, only in-frame clones are kept and a portion is missing. The table lists fewer than 200,000 clones, nearly 80% of them singletons. The CDR3 sequence is 16 residues long. V lost 0 bases and J lost 6; bases outside the gene matches: 5. Germline V gene lookup returns CDR1 SGHDT and CDR2 YYEEEE. This clone was counted a single time. Antigen: not known. The rearrangement joins TRBV5-6 to TRBJ2-1, with 11 bases matching TRBD2. The TCR was taken from a woman aged 45 to 65 in good health and CMV-seropositive. The sample taken for sequencing was PBMCs. The CDR3 DNA follows: TGTGCCAGCAGCTTGGGTAGTAGCGGGAGGGCCAATGAGCAGTTCTTC. Translation: CASSLGSSGRANEQFF.